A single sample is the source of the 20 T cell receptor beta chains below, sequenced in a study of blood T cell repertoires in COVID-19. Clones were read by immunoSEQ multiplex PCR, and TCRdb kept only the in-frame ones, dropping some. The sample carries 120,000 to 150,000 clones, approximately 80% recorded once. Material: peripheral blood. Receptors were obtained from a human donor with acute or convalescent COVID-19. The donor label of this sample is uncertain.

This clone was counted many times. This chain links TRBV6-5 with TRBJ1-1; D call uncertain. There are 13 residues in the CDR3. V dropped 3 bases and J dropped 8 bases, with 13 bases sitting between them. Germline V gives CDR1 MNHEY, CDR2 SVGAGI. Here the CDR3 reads CASSYAEGQEAFF. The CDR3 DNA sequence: TGTGCCAGCAGTTATGCCGAGGGTCAGGAAGCTTTCTTT.

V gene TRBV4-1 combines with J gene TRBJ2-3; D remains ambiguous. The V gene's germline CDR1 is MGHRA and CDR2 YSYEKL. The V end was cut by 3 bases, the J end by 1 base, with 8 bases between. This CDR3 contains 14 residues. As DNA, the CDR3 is TGCGCCAGCAGCCACCTTCCGGGCACAGATACGCAGTATTTT. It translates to CASSHLPGTDTQYF.

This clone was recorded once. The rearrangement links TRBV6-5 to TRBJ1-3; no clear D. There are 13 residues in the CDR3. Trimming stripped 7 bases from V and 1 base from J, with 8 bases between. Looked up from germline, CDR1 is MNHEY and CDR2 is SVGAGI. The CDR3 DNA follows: TGTGCCAGCACCCCGGGGTCTGGAAACACCATATATTTT. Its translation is CASTPGSGNTIYF.

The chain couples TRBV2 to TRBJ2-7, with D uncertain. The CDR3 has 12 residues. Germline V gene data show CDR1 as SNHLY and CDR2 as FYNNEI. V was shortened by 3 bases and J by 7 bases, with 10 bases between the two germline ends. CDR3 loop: CASSDAGVEQYV. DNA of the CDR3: TGTGCCAGCAGTGACGCCGGAGTGGAGCAGTACGTC.

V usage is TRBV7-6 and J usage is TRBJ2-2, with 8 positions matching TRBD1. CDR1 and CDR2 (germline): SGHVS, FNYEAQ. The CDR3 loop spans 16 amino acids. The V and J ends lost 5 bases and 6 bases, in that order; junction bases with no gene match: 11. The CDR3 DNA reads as TGTGCCAGCAGCCACCCAGGGGGCATTTGGGCCGGGGAGCTGTTTTTT. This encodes CASSHPGGIWAGELFF.

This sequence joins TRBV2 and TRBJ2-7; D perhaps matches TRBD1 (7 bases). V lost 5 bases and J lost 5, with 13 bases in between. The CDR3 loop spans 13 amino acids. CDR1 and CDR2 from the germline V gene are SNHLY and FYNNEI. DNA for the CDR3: TGTGCCAGCAGTAAACAGGGGAGGAACGAGCAGTACTTC. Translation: CASSKQGRNEQYF.

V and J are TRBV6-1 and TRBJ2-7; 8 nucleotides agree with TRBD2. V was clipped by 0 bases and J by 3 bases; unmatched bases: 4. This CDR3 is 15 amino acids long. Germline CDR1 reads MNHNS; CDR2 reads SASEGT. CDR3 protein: CASSEARAGDYEQYV. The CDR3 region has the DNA TGTGCCAGCAGTGAAGCGCGAGCGGGGGACTACGAGCAGTACGTC.

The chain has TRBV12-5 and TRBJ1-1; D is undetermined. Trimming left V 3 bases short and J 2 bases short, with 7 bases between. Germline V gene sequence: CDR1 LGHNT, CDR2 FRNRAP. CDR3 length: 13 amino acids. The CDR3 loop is CASGFDINTEAFF. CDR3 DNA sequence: TGTGCTAGTGGTTTCGACATTAACACTGAAGCTTTCTTT.

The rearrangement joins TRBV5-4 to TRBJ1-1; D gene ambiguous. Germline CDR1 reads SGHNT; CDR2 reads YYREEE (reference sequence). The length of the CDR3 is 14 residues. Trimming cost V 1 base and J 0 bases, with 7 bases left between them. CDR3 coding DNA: TGTGCCAGCAGCTTGACCAGGCTGAACACTGAAGCTTTCTTT. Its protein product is CASSLTRLNTEAFF.

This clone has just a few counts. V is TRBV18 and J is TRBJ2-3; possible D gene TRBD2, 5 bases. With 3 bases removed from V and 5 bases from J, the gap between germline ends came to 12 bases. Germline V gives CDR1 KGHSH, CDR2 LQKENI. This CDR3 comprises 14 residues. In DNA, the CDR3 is TGTGCCAGCTCACCCCCGGGGAGAGGAGATACGCAGTATTTT. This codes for CASSPPGRGDTQYF.

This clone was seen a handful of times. The DNA for the CDR3 is TGTGCCAGCAGCCGATACAACAGGGAGAACAATCAGCCCCAGCATTTT. This translates into CASSRYNRENNQPQHF. The chain is built from TRBV7-8 and TRBJ1-5; maybe TRBD1 (6 bases). CDR3 size: 16 residues. Germline loops: CDR1 SGHVS, CDR2 FQNEAQ. Between the trimmed V and J ends, which lost 5 bases and 3 bases, there was a span of 17 bases.

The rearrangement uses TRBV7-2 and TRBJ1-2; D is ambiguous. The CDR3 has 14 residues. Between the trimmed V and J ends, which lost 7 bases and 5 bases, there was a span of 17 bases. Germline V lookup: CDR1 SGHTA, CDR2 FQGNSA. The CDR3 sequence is CASTGEQALYGYTF. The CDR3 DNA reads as TGTGCCAGCACCGGCGAGCAGGCCCTTTATGGCTACACCTTC.

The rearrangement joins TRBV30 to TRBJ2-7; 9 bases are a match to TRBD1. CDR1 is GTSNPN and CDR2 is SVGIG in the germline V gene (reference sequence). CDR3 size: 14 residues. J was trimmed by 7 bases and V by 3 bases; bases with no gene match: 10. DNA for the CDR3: TGTGCCTGGAGGGGAACAGGGGGCCACAGTGAGCAGTACGTC. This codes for CAWRGTGGHSEQYV.

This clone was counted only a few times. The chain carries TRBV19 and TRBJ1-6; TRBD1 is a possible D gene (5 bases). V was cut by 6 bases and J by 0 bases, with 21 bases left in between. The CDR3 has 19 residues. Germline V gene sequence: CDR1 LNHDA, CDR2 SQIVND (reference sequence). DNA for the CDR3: TGTGCCAGTAGCTCAACCGGGACTTCTATTAGCTCCTATAATTCACCCCTCCACTTT. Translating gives CASSSTGTSISSYNSPLHF. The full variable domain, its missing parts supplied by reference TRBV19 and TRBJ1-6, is DGGITQSPKYLFRKEGQNVTLSCEQNLNHDAMYWYRQDPGQGLRLIYYSQIVNDFQKGDIAEGYSVSREKKESFPLTVTSAQKNPTAFYLCASSSTGTSISSYNSPLHFGNGTRLTVT.

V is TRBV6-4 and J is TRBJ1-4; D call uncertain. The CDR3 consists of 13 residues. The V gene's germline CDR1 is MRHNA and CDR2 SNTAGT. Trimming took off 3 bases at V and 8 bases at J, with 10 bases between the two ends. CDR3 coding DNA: TGTGCCAGCAGTGAGGCCGGCAGGGAAAAACTGTTTTTT. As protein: CASSEAGREKLFF.

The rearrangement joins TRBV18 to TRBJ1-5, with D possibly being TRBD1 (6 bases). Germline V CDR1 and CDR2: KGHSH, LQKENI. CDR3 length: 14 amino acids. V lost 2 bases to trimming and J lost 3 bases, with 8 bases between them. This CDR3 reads CASSPGQYNQPQHF. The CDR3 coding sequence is TGTGCCAGCTCACCAGGACAGTACAATCAGCCCCAGCATTTT.

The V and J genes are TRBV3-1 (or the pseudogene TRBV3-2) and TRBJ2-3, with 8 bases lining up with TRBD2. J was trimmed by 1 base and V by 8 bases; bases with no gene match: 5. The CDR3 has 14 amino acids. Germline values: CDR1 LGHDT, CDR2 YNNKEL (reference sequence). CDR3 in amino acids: CASGAGGRTDTQYF. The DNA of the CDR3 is TGTGCCAGCGGGGCGGGGGGTCGCACAGATACGCAGTATTTT.

The CDR3 DNA follows: TGTGCCAGCAGGAACAGGGGGGAAGCTTTCTTT. Its translation: CASRNRGEAFF. The J gene is TRBJ1-1, the V gene TRBV27; 8 bases match TRBD1. Losses at the gene ends were 6 bases for V and 8 bases for J; bases not matched to a gene: 2. The CDR3 contains 11 residues. Germline CDR1 is MNHEY and CDR2 is SMNVEV (reference sequence).

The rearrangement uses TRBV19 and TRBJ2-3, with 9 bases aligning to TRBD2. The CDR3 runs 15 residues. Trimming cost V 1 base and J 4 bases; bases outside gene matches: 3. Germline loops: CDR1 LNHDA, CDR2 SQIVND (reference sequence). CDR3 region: CASSIGGGASDTQYF. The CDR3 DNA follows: TGTGCCAGTAGTATAGGCGGGGGGGCGTCAGATACGCAGTATTTT. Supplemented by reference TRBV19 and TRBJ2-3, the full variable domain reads DGGITQSPKYLFRKEGQNVTLSCEQNLNHDAMYWYRQDPGQGLRLIYYSQIVNDFQKGDIAEGYSVSREKKESFPLTVTSAQKNPTAFYLCASSIGGGASDTQYFGPGTRLTVL.

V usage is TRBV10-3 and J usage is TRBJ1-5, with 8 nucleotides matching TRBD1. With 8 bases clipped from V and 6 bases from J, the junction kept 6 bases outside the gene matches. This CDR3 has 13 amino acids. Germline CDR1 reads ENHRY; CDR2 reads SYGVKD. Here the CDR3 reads CAIGTGAGQPQHF. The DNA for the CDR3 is TGTGCCATCGGGACAGGTGCAGGTCAGCCCCAGCATTTT.